The 29 T cell receptor beta chains listed next were all sequenced from one sample in a study of cytomegalovirus exposure and HLA in healthy donors. The PCR had 60 Vbeta and 13 Jbeta primers. The protocol was immunoSEQ multiplex PCR, while the TCRdb copy is restricted to in-frame clones and leaves out a portion. Of 90,000 to 150,000 clones listed, 15% to 17% were seen once; the top ten hold 1.5% to 2%. The material sequenced was PBMCs. The receptors derive from a woman under 30 in good health and CMV-seronegative.

This clone was observed a handful of times. The rearrangement uses TRBV9 and TRBJ1-6; TRBD1 aligns across 8 bases. The CDR3 is 15 amino acids. With V trimmed by 0 bases and J by 7 bases, 3 bases remained unmatched. Germline loops: CDR1 SGDLS, CDR2 YYNGEE. CDR3 nucleotide sequence: TGTGCCAGCAGCGTAGCTACAGGGGGGAATTCACCCCTCCACTTT. Protein sequence: CASSVATGGNSPLHF.

A few counts support this clone. The rearrangement uses TRBV9 and TRBJ1-2, with D maybe TRBD1 (5 bases). Trimming left V 0 bases short and J 5 bases short, with 20 bases between. This CDR3 comprises 17 residues. In germline, CDR1 is SGDLS, CDR2 YYNGEE. The CDR3 region is CASSVEAVTGYRYGYTF. The CDR3 DNA sequence: TGTGCCAGCAGCGTAGAGGCTGTCACAGGATATCGATATGGCTACACCTTC.

The gene calls are TRBV19 and TRBJ1-1; unclear D gene. Germline V gene data show CDR1 as LNHDA and CDR2 as SQIVND (reference sequence). The CDR3 spans 13 residues. With 8 bases removed from V and 7 bases from J, the gap between germline ends came to 17 bases. The CDR3 DNA reads TGTGCCAGTGGTGGCAAAGCGGTGGGTGAAGCTTTCTTT. Translated, it gives CASGGKAVGEAFF.

This chain links TRBV30 with TRBJ1-1; no definite D call. Germline lookup yields CDR1 GTSNPN and CDR2 SVGIG (reference sequence). Deletions cut 3 bases from V and 1 base from J, with 12 bases between. The CDR3 is made up of 14 amino acids. The CDR3 loop is CAWRDSQPNTEAFF. The CDR3 DNA follows: TGTGCCTGGAGGGATTCACAGCCGAACACTGAAGCTTTCTTT.

This clone has more than one count but fewer than ten. The chain links TRBV5-4 to TRBJ2-5; TRBD2 might be the D (7 bases). Germline V gene sequence: CDR1 SGHNT, CDR2 YYREEE (reference sequence). V was pared by 3 bases and J by 4 bases, with 16 bases between. The CDR3 contains 15 residues. CDR3 sequence: CASSSKGGDTETQYF. The CDR3 DNA reads as TGTGCCAGCAGCTCAAAGGGGGGGGACACAGAGACCCAGTACTTC.

The chain carries TRBV2 and TRBJ1-2; TRBD1 might be the D (5 bases). Deletions cut 2 bases from V and 5 bases from J, with 15 bases between. Looked up from germline, CDR1 is SNHLY and CDR2 is FYNNEI. The CDR3 loop spans 15 amino acids. The CDR3 DNA is TGTGCCAGCAGTGAAAGAACAGGAACCCCGTATGGCTACACCTTC. Protein: CASSERTGTPYGYTF.

This rearrangement joins TRBV14 to TRBJ1-4, with D possibly TRBD1 on 5 matching bases. The CDR3 sequence is 17 residues long. The germline CDR1 and CDR2 sequences are SGHDN and FVKESK. V gave up 0 bases and J gave up 5 bases, with 16 bases separating them. The CDR3 coding sequence is TGTGCCAGCAGCCAAGATTCGCTCGGGGGGTTGAATGAAAAACTGTTTTTT. Translated: CASSQDSLGGLNEKLFF.

The chain combines TRBV11-1 with TRBJ2-7; TRBD1 matches 9 bases. The CDR3 totals 13 residues. The germline V gene has CDR1 SGHAT and CDR2 FQDESV (reference sequence). J was trimmed by 4 bases and V by 5 bases; bases with no gene match: 3. CDR3 DNA: TGTGCCAGCAGCCGACAGGGGGGGTACGAGCAGTACTTC. It translates to CASSRQGGYEQYF.

This clone was recorded a few times. V gene TRBV27 combines with J gene TRBJ2-2; a possible D gene is TRBD1 (5 bases). Germline V gene sequence: CDR1 MNHEY, CDR2 SMNVEV (reference sequence). Trimming stripped 6 bases from V and 6 bases from J, with 17 bases between. The CDR3 totals 15 residues. CDR3 protein: CASSIRVDSAGELFF. CDR3 DNA: TGTGCCAGCAGCATCAGGGTTGATTCCGCCGGGGAGCTGTTTTTT.

This clone was counted a few times. CDR3 protein: CASSVWGQGEKLFF. As DNA, the CDR3 is TGTGCCAGCAGCGTGTGGGGGCAAGGGGAAAAACTGTTTTTT. The J gene is TRBJ1-4, the V gene TRBV6-1, with D tentatively TRBD1 (6 bases). Trimming pared 6 bases from V and 8 bases from J, leaving 16 bases between. Germline V gives CDR1 MNHNS, CDR2 SASEGT. CDR3 length: 14 amino acids.

This clone was counted between two and nine times. In the same sample, other DNA sequences code for this CDR3. The rearrangement uses TRBV29-1 and TRBJ1-2; 7 bases map to TRBD1. V was pared by 4 bases and J by 0 bases, with 2 bases of the junction left unmatched. The CDR3 totals 13 residues. Germline V gene sequence: CDR1 SQVTM, CDR2 ANQGSEA. DNA of the CDR3: TGCAGCGTTGGGCAGGGGGCTAACTATGGCTACACCTTC. The encoded protein is CSVGQGANYGYTF.

Of note for this clone: Germline is not matched at one junction end, which may reflect a read error. This chain uses TRBV7-7 with TRBJ2-3; possible D gene TRBD2, 5 bases. Germline V lookup: CDR1 SSHAT, CDR2 FNYEAQ (reference sequence). This CDR3 spans 17 amino acids. The CDR3: CASSSLARGMGTDTQYF. CDR3 in DNA: TGTGCTAGCAGCTCCTTAGCCCGAGGGATGGGCACAGATACGCAGTATTTT.

The chain is built from TRBV19 and TRBJ1-3, with D maybe TRBD1 (5 bases). The CDR3 is 14 amino acids. The V gene's germline CDR1 is LNHDA and CDR2 SQIVND (reference sequence). The V end lost 10 bases, the J end lost 2 bases, and 15 bases lay between the germline ends. DNA of the CDR3: TGTGCCACCGATGACGGGGGACCTGGAAACACCATATATTTT. Translation: CATDDGGPGNTIYF.

This rearrangement joins TRBV18 to TRBJ1-4; D perhaps matches TRBD1 (6 bases). CDR1 is KGHSH, CDR2 LQKENI, per germline. V gave up 1 base and J gave up 8 bases, with 11 bases separating them. The CDR3 spans 14 residues. This CDR3 is CASSPQGDKEKLFF. CDR3 nucleotide sequence: TGTGCCAGCTCACCACAGGGGGACAAAGAAAAACTGTTTTTT.

This clone showed up just a few times. The rearrangement uses TRBV29-1 and TRBJ2-1; D possibly corresponds to TRBD2 (6 bases). Germline values: CDR1 SQVTM, CDR2 ANQGSEA. Trimming removed 1 base at V and 1 base at J, with 11 bases between. This CDR3 is 15 amino acids long. The CDR3 loop reads CSVEVASASYNEQFF. The CDR3 bases are TGCAGCGTTGAAGTGGCTAGCGCGTCCTACAATGAGCAGTTCTTC.

The V and J genes are TRBV30 and TRBJ2-5, with TRBD1 matching 7 bases. CDR1 and CDR2 from the germline V gene are GTSNPN and SVGIG (reference sequence). J gave up 1 base and V 3 bases, and 11 bases lay outside the gene matches. The CDR3 extends over 16 amino acids. DNA of the CDR3: TGTGCCTGGAGGAGGACCGGGACAGTAGCCCAAGAGACCCAGTACTTC. It translates to CAWRRTGTVAQETQYF.

This clone was seen more than once but under ten times. The rearrangement uses TRBV30 and TRBJ1-5; D unclear. Germline values: CDR1 GTSNPN, CDR2 SVGIG (reference sequence). This CDR3 is built from 15 residues. Trimming left V 3 bases short and J 0 bases short, with 12 bases between. The CDR3 loop reads CAWSDPVRSNQPQHF. As DNA, the CDR3 is TGTGCCTGGAGCGATCCGGTCCGTAGCAATCAGCCCCAGCATTTT.

In its sample, this clone was seen a few times. The chain carries TRBV29-1 and TRBJ2-3, with a tentative D call TRBD1 (5 bases). Trimming removed 2 bases from V and 3 bases from J, with 12 bases in between. CDR3 length equals 14 residues. The germline CDR1 and CDR2 sequences are SQVTM and ANQGSEA. CDR3 protein: CSVERQRATDTQYF. The CDR3 DNA is TGCAGCGTTGAAAGACAGAGAGCGACAGATACGCAGTATTTT.

The chain couples TRBV4-1 to TRBJ2-7; D possibly corresponds to TRBD1 (5 bases). The germline CDR1 and CDR2 sequences are MGHRA and YSYEKL. This CDR3 region has 17 residues. The V and J ends lost 0 bases and 2 bases respectively, with 17 bases between them. The CDR3 reads CASSQEELGQPPYEQYF. In nucleotides, the CDR3 is TGCGCCAGCAGCCAAGAAGAGCTGGGGCAGCCCCCCTACGAGCAGTACTTC.

This sequence joins TRBV25-1 and TRBJ2-2, with D perhaps TRBD1 (6 bases). Germline V CDR1 and CDR2: MGHDK, SYGVNS. V lost 3 bases, J lost 5 bases, and 10 bases lay in between. The CDR3 runs 14 residues. The CDR3 reads CASSDYRETGELFF. DNA of the CDR3: TGTGCCAGCAGTGACTACAGGGAAACCGGGGAGCTGTTTTTT.

There are a few counts of this clone. This chain connects TRBV5-1 to TRBJ1-2; D is unclear. The CDR3 runs to 12 residues. The V and J ends lost 0 bases and 6 bases respectively, with 6 bases between them. CDR1 and CDR2 from the germline V gene are SGHRS and YFSETQ. This CDR3 reads CASSLDGDGYTF. The CDR3 nucleotides read TGCGCCAGCAGCTTGGACGGTGATGGCTACACCTTC.

This clone was detected a few times. The CDR3 bases are TGTGCCAGCAGTTTGGCAAGTCAAGAGACCCAGTACTTC. Amino acid sequence: CASSLASQETQYF. The rearrangement joins TRBV28 to TRBJ2-5; D is ambiguous. Per the germline V gene, CDR1 is MDHEN and CDR2 is SYDVKM. V was clipped by 3 bases and J by 2 bases, with 7 bases between them. There are 13 residues in the CDR3.

This clone has more than one count but fewer than ten. The V gene is TRBV27, the J gene TRBJ2-1; 7 bases agree with TRBD2. The CDR3 length is 16 residues. The V gene end was trimmed by 8 bases and the J gene end by 5 bases; junction bases not matched to a gene: 15. Germline lookup yields CDR1 MNHEY and CDR2 SMNVEV (reference sequence). The CDR3 DNA sequence: TGTGCCAGCCACGGGGGGTGGGAGAGTTCGGACAATGAGCAGTTCTTC. As protein: CASHGGWESSDNEQFF.

This clone was observed a few times. The chain uses TRBV5-1 and TRBJ1-2; a possible D gene is TRBD1 (5 bases). The CDR3 covers 16 residues. Germline V lookup: CDR1 SGHRS, CDR2 YFSETQ. V lost 0 bases and J 4 bases, leaving 16 bases between the germline ends. CDR3 in amino acids: CASSLAGGLDPYGYTF. CDR3 bases: TGCGCCAGCAGCTTGGCCGGGGGGTTGGACCCCTATGGCTACACCTTC.

The chain recombines TRBV19 with TRBJ1-5, with D possibly being TRBD1 (5 bases). V gave up 5 bases and J gave up 7 bases, with 12 bases separating them. The CDR3 contains 13 residues. CDR1 and CDR2 from the germline V gene are LNHDA and SQIVND (reference sequence). Here the CDR3 DNA reads TGTGCCAGTAGTCCCAGGGTTAAACAGCCCCAGCATTTT. Protein sequence: CASSPRVKQPQHF.

The V gene is TRBV28, the J gene TRBJ1-2; possible D gene TRBD1, 6 bases. This CDR3 spans 13 amino acids. CDR1 is MDHEN and CDR2 is SYDVKM in the germline V gene. With 6 bases removed from V and 8 bases from J, the gap between germline ends came to 16 bases. This CDR3 reads CASRGTGLLGYTF. CDR3 DNA: TGTGCCAGCAGAGGAACAGGGTTGTTAGGCTACACCTTC.

The chain joins TRBV5-4 to TRBJ2-7, with 10 bases that match TRBD1. CDR3 length equals 15 residues. The V gene end was trimmed by 3 bases and the J gene end by 2 bases; junction bases not matched to a gene: 5. The germline V gene encodes CDR1 SGHNT and CDR2 YYREEE (reference sequence). CDR3 coding DNA: TGTGCCAGCAGCTCCCGGGACAGGGGTCCCTACGAGCAGTACTTC. Translating it yields CASSSRDRGPYEQYF.

This chain links TRBV2 with TRBJ2-3, with D possibly matching TRBD2 (7 bases). The CDR3 spans 13 residues. CDR1 and CDR2 (germline): SNHLY, FYNNEI. V gave up 11 bases and J gave up 2 bases, with 14 bases separating them. The CDR3: CAGGGRTTDTQYF. The DNA for the CDR3 is TGTGCCGGGGGGGGCAGAACCACAGATACGCAGTATTTT.

This clone has just a few counts. The V gene is TRBV18, the J gene TRBJ2-5; D is ambiguous. V was clipped by 4 bases and J by 2 bases, with 11 bases between them. Germline V gene data show CDR1 as KGHSH and CDR2 as LQKENI. The CDR3 runs to 14 residues. Written as DNA, the CDR3 is TGTGCCAGCTCACGATTTATCGGGCAAGAGACCCAGTACTTC. Translating it yields CASSRFIGQETQYF.